These 4 T cell receptor beta chains were sequenced from one sample in a study of CD8 T cells in ankylosing spondylitis. TCRdb ran MiXCR on the 5' RACE reads and lists one entry per CDR3 protein. The sample carries 200,000 to 250,000 distinct CDR3 sequences, more than 25% recorded once. The specimen sequenced was blood, either unsorted or a sorted T cell fraction (not recorded which). The receptors were gathered from a male donor with ankylosing spondylitis or in good health (not recorded which).

The chain uses TRBV5-1 and TRBJ2-5, with 7 bases identical to TRBD1. CDR3 length: 14 residues. The junction had 6 bases not matched to a gene; V was cut back by 2 bases and J by 5 bases. Germline lookup yields CDR1 SGHRS and CDR2 YFSETQ. CDR3 amino acids: CASSFQGEGETQYF. CDR3 sequence (DNA): TGCGCCAGCAGCTTCCAGGGGGAAGGGGAGACCCAGTACTTC.

This clonotype turned up a few times. This rearrangement joins TRBV27 to TRBJ1-6; no reliable D call. The V end was cut by 3 bases, the J end by 6 bases, with 15 bases between. Germline V gives CDR1 MNHEY, CDR2 SMNVEV (reference sequence). There are 16 residues in the CDR3. CDR3 DNA sequence: TGTGCCAGCAGTTTTGAGCCGCCAAAGGGTAATTCACCCCTCCACTTT. Its protein is CASSFEPPKGNSPLHF.

The sample holds a few counts of this clonotype. This chain links TRBV6-1 with TRBJ2-3; 7 bases fit TRBD1. V lost 7 bases, J lost 2 bases, and 9 bases stayed unmatched. This CDR3 is built from 15 residues. CDR1 is MNHNS and CDR2 is SASEGT in the germline V gene. The CDR3, as DNA: TGTGCCAGCATCCACAGGACAGGAGCCACAGATACGCAGTATTTT. Translating it yields CASIHRTGATDTQYF.

This clonotype was counted a few times. This chain uses TRBV10-3 with TRBJ2-4; D gene ambiguous. CDR1 is ENHRY, CDR2 SYGVKD, per germline. With 8 bases removed from V and 0 bases from J, the gap between germline ends came to 8 bases. This CDR3 region has 13 residues. CDR3 protein: CAIGDVAKNIQYF. DNA of the CDR3: TGTGCCATCGGAGACGTAGCCAAAAACATTCAGTACTTC.